This T cell receptor (beta chain) stems from a study of cytomegalovirus exposure and HLA in healthy donors. Libraries were prepared by immunoSEQ multiplex PCR; TCRdb keeps only in-frame clonotypes and omits some of them. The sample has 150,000 to 200,000 clones, 91% seen once. From germline, CDR1 is KGHSH and CDR2 LQKENI. CDR3 size: 17 residues. Trimming stripped 1 base from V and 8 bases from J, with 21 bases between. The sequencing input was PBMCs. The chain recombines TRBV18 with TRBJ1-3; D may be TRBD1 (5 bases). The receptor was isolated from a woman aged 18 to 35 in good health and CMV-seropositive. The CDR3 coding sequence is TGTGCCAGCTCACCACAGCAATTATCAGGGCGTATCGACACCATATATTTT. Its protein is CASSPQQLSGRIDTIYF.